The next 32 T cell receptor beta chains were all read from a single sample in a study of blood T cell repertoires in COVID-19. Measured with immunoSEQ multiplex PCR; TCRdb has only the in-frame clones, and not every one. The data show 19,000 or so clones, 70% to 85% seen once. The source material was peripheral blood. The receptors were gathered from a human donor in a cohort sampled during active COVID-19.

The chain has TRBV7-9 and TRBJ2-1, with D perhaps matching TRBD2 (6 bases). V lost 0 bases and J lost 3, with 6 bases in between. The CDR3 spans 14 residues. Per germline, CDR1 SEHNR and CDR2 FQNEAQ (reference sequence). The CDR3 here is CASSLARGYNEQFF. CDR3 DNA sequence: TGTGCCAGCAGCTTAGCGCGGGGCTACAATGAGCAGTTCTTC.

This sequence joins TRBV29-1 and TRBJ2-3, with D unresolved. The CDR3 has 13 residues. CDR1 SQVTM and CDR2 ANQGSEA come from the germline V gene. Trimming cost V 0 bases and J 2 bases, with 6 bases left between them. CDR3 sequence: CSVEDSATDTQYF. CDR3 nucleotide sequence: TGCAGCGTTGAAGATAGTGCCACAGATACGCAGTATTTT.

The chain has TRBV4-3 and TRBJ1-6; D is possibly TRBD1 (6 bases). Trimming left V 7 bases short and J 3 bases short, with 10 bases between. Germline CDR1 and CDR2: LGHNA and YSLEER. The CDR3 is made up of 14 amino acids. As DNA, the CDR3 is TGCGCCAGCACACAGGGCATCTATAATTCACCCCTCCACTTT. This sequence encodes CASTQGIYNSPLHF.

The V gene is TRBV7-8, the J gene TRBJ2-3, with 8 positions matching TRBD2. The CDR3 is 15 residues long. CDR1 and CDR2 from the germline V gene are SGHVS and FQNEAQ. The ends lost 0 bases at V and 1 base at J; junction bases unmatched: 0. The CDR3 sequence is CASSLATSGTDTQYF. The CDR3 DNA follows: TGTGCCAGCAGCTTAGCGACTAGCGGCACAGATACGCAGTATTTT.

There are a few counts of this clone. The genes are TRBV6-5 and TRBJ1-2, with a tentative D call TRBD1 (6 bases). V was trimmed by 5 bases and J by 8 bases, leaving 15 bases between them. The CDR3 spans 13 residues. Germline CDR1 and CDR2: MNHEY and SVGAGI. Written as DNA, the CDR3 is TGTGCCAGCAGTCGACAGGCTTTCGAGGGCTACACCTTC. It is translated as CASSRQAFEGYTF.

J is TRBJ2-6 and V is TRBV6-5; no firm D call. V lost 9 bases to trimming and J lost 1 base, with 13 bases between them. Germline CDR1 MNHEY, CDR2 SVGAGI. The CDR3 is made up of 15 amino acids. For the CDR3, the DNA is TGTGCCAGTAAGGTGGAGAGTTCTGGGGCCAACGTCCTGACTTTC. This translates into CASKVESSGANVLTF.

The genes are TRBV6-6 and TRBJ2-4, with D hard to call. V was trimmed by 5 bases and J by 0 bases, leaving 8 bases between them. The CDR3 has 14 amino acids. Germline V gene lookup returns CDR1 MNHNY and CDR2 SVGAGI (reference sequence). DNA of the CDR3: TGTGCCAGCAGTCCGGGTTTAGCCAAAAACATTCAGTACTTC. Encoded protein: CASSPGLAKNIQYF.

The chain links TRBV7-9 to TRBJ2-5; D might be TRBD2 (6 bases). The V gene lost 2 bases and the J gene lost 1 base, with 8 bases spanning the gap. The germline CDR1 and CDR2 sequences are SEHNR and FQNEAQ (reference sequence). There are 14 residues in the CDR3. CDR3 bases: TGTGCCAGCAGCTTAAGTAGCGGCCAAGAGACCCAGTACTTC. This sequence encodes CASSLSSGQETQYF.

There are a few counts of this clone. V is TRBV19 and J is TRBJ1-5; 7 bases match TRBD1. Per germline, CDR1 LNHDA and CDR2 SQIVND (reference sequence). This CDR3 is 13 amino acids long. The junction had 3 bases not matched to a gene; V was cut back by 8 bases and J by 2 bases. The CDR3, as DNA: TGTGCCAGTGGAGGACAGGGCAATCAGCCCCAGCATTTT. It is translated as CASGGQGNQPQHF. Using reference TRBV19 and TRBJ1-5 for the parts outside the CDR3, the full variable domain is DGGITQSPKYLFRKEGQNVTLSCEQNLNHDAMYWYRQDPGQGLRLIYYSQIVNDFQKGDIAEGYSVSREKKESFPLTVTSAQKNPTAFYLCASGGQGNQPQHFGDGTRLSIL.

The genes are TRBV28 and TRBJ2-7; 7 bases match TRBD2. Germline V gene sequence: CDR1 MDHEN, CDR2 SYDVKM. V was clipped by 4 bases and J by 0 bases; unmatched bases: 6. The CDR3 totals 15 residues. This CDR3 reads CASSSQAGVSYEQYF. CDR3 nucleotides: TGTGCCAGCAGTTCTCAGGCGGGGGTCTCCTACGAGCAGTACTTC.

As concerns this clone: Other DNA sequences in the same sample also yield this CDR3. The DNA of the CDR3 is TGTGCCAGCTCACCCGGGACAGGGTTGAACACTGAAGCTTTCTTT. This codes for CASSPGTGLNTEAFF. The genes are TRBV18 and TRBJ1-1, with TRBD1 matching 9 bases. This CDR3 region has 15 residues. V was clipped by 3 bases and J by 0 bases; unmatched bases: 2. CDR1 and CDR2 from the germline V gene are KGHSH and LQKENI.

This clone has just one count. V gene TRBV5-1 combines with J gene TRBJ1-2; 9 bases agree with TRBD1. The CDR3 runs 15 residues. Germline V gene sequence: CDR1 SGHRS, CDR2 YFSETQ. J lost 1 base, V lost 7 bases, and 8 bases had no gene match. The DNA for the CDR3 is TGCGCCAGCGGATACAGGGGGCGAGGTAACTATGGCTACACCTTC. Its translation: CASGYRGRGNYGYTF.

Only a few counts were recorded for this clone. The chain couples TRBV30 to TRBJ2-7; the match to TRBD1 covers 8 bases. In germline, CDR1 is GTSNPN, CDR2 SVGIG (reference sequence). This CDR3 comprises 15 residues. Trimming at V came to 0 bases and at J to 0 bases, leaving 4 bases not matched to a gene. The CDR3: CAWSVGQGLSYEQYF. The CDR3 coding sequence is TGTGCCTGGAGTGTAGGACAGGGCCTCTCCTACGAGCAGTACTTC. The whole variable domain, remainder taken from reference TRBV30 and TRBJ2-7, is SQTIHQWPATLVQPVGSPLSLECTVEGTSNPNLYWYRQAAGRGLQLLFYSVGIGQISSEVPQNLSASRPQDRQFILSSKKLLLSDSGFYLCAWSVGQGLSYEQYFGPGTRLTVT.

This chain connects TRBV27 to TRBJ2-1; 13 positions match TRBD2. The CDR3 spans 16 residues. Germline V gene data show CDR1 as MNHEY and CDR2 as SMNVEV (reference sequence). J lost 8 bases, V lost 2 bases, and 6 bases had no gene match. CDR3 bases: TGTGCCAGCAGTTTAGATGGACTAGCGGGAGATGATGAGCAGTTCTTC. Amino acids: CASSLDGLAGDDEQFF.

This clone is a singleton in its sample. The CDR3 DNA follows: TGTGCCACCAGCCGCCCGGGACAGCGAATACATGAAGCTTTCTTT. Translation: CATSRPGQRIHEAFF. The chain uses TRBV15 and TRBJ1-1, with TRBD1 matching over 7 bases. The germline V gene encodes CDR1 LNHNV and CDR2 YYDKDF (reference sequence). J lost 7 bases, V lost 5 bases, and 13 bases had no gene match. The CDR3 sequence is 15 residues long. Full variable domain (rest looked up from reference TRBV15 and TRBJ1-1): DAMVIQNPRYQVTQFGKPVTLSCSQTLNHNVMYWYQQKSSQAPKLLFHYYDKDFNNEADTPDNFQSRRPNTSFCFLDIRSPGLGDTAMYLCATSRPGQRIHEAFFGQGTRLTVV.

This clone occurred once. The CDR3 is CASSQAPGLITDTQYF. In nucleotides, the CDR3 is TGTGCCAGCAGCCAGGCACCGGGACTAATCACAGATACGCAGTATTTT. The gene calls are TRBV3-1 (or the pseudogene TRBV3-2) and TRBJ2-3; TRBD2 matches 7 bases. The CDR3 spans 16 residues. The V segment lost 3 bases and the J segment 2 bases; nucleotides outside the gene matches: 8. Germline V lookup: CDR1 LGHDT, CDR2 YNNKEL (reference sequence).

The chain has TRBV28 and TRBJ2-3, with 8 bases aligning to TRBD2. Germline V gene sequence: CDR1 MDHEN, CDR2 SYDVKM. This CDR3 region has 15 residues. Trimming cost V 5 bases and J 0 bases; bases outside gene matches: 4. The CDR3 loop is CASSVIAGSTDTQYF. The CDR3 nucleotides read TGTGCCAGCAGTGTCATAGCGGGAAGCACAGATACGCAGTATTTT.

The V and J genes are TRBV2 and TRBJ2-1; possibly TRBD1 for D (7 bases). Between the trimmed V and J ends, which lost 6 bases and 1 base, there was a span of 16 bases. The CDR3 runs to 16 residues. Germline loops: CDR1 SNHLY, CDR2 FYNNEI. CDR3 in amino acids: CASRGTPRGSYNEQFF. The CDR3 DNA reads as TGTGCCAGCAGAGGGACTCCCAGGGGGTCCTACAATGAGCAGTTCTTC.

The rearrangement joins TRBV5-4 to TRBJ2-7; 9 bases agree with TRBD2. Germline V gene lookup returns CDR1 SGHNT and CDR2 YYREEE (reference sequence). The CDR3 extends over 15 amino acids. With V trimmed by 2 bases and J by 6 bases, 9 bases remained unmatched. DNA for the CDR3: TGTGCCAGCAGCTTTGGCGGGAGGGCGGGGGGCGAGCAGTACTTC. Its translation is CASSFGGRAGGEQYF. Full variable domain (remainder filled in from reference TRBV5-4 and TRBJ2-7): ETGVTQSPTHLIKTRGQQVTLRCSSQSGHNTVSWYQQALGQGPQFIFQYYREEENGRGNFPPRFSGLQFPNYSSELNVNALELDDSALYLCASSFGGRAGGEQYFGPGTRLTVT.

The chain recombines TRBV4-1 with TRBJ2-7; D possibly corresponds to TRBD2 (6 bases). The germline gives CDR1 MGHRA, CDR2 YSYEKL. V was cut by 0 bases and J by 4 bases, with 13 bases left in between. The CDR3 spans 15 residues. The CDR3 is CASSQEGGGSYEQYF. The CDR3 coding sequence is TGCGCCAGCAGCCAAGAGGGAGGCGGCAGTTACGAGCAGTACTTC.

In this sample, this clone turned up a few times. The chain carries TRBV6-5 and TRBJ2-3, with 13 bases lining up with TRBD2. J was trimmed by 3 bases and V by 6 bases; bases with no gene match: 3. CDR1 MNHEY and CDR2 SVGAGI come from the germline V gene. The CDR3 loop spans 15 amino acids. CDR3 sequence reads: CASRSGLAGTDTQYF. CDR3 coding DNA: TGTGCCAGCAGGTCGGGACTAGCGGGAACAGATACGCAGTATTTT.

V gene TRBV7-3 combines with J gene TRBJ2-5; D gene ambiguous. The germline V and J ends were trimmed by 2 bases and 4 bases, with 8 bases remaining between them. CDR1 SGHTA and CDR2 FQGTGA come from the germline V gene. CDR3 size: 13 residues. The CDR3 protein is CASSLGSRETQYF. CDR3 nucleotide sequence: TGTGCCAGCAGCTTAGGTAGTAGAGAGACCCAGTACTTC.

CDR3 DNA: TGCAGCGTTGTCAGGGCCACAGATACGCAGTATTTT. Amino acid sequence: CSVVRATDTQYF. This chain uses TRBV29-1 with TRBJ2-3; possibly TRBD1 for D (5 bases). The ends were cut back, 4 bases at V and 2 bases at J, with 7 bases in the middle. The CDR3 length is 12 residues. CDR1 is SQVTM and CDR2 is ANQGSEA in the germline V gene.

The chain is built from TRBV19 and TRBJ2-7; TRBD1 might be the D (6 bases). Trimming pared 4 bases from V and 6 bases from J, leaving 13 bases between. CDR1 and CDR2 (germline): LNHDA, SQIVND (reference sequence). CDR3 length equals 13 residues. The chain's CDR3 is CASSTVHRVEQYF. The CDR3 coding sequence is TGTGCCAGTAGTACGGTACACAGGGTCGAGCAGTACTTC. The whole variable domain, filled in from reference TRBV19 and TRBJ2-7, reads DGGITQSPKYLFRKEGQNVTLSCEQNLNHDAMYWYRQDPGQGLRLIYYSQIVNDFQKGDIAEGYSVSREKKESFPLTVTSAQKNPTAFYLCASSTVHRVEQYFGPGTRLTVT.

CDR3 nucleotides: TGTGCCAGCACCCAGACAAGGACCGGGAAACTTATCTATGGCTACACCTTC. Protein: CASTQTRTGKLIYGYTF. V gene TRBV28 combines with J gene TRBJ1-2; the D is unclear. The CDR3 is 17 amino acids. V was trimmed by 7 bases and J by 4 bases, leaving 25 bases between them. CDR1 and CDR2 (germline): MDHEN, SYDVKM.

This rearrangement joins TRBV28 to TRBJ1-1; 8 bases match TRBD1. The CDR3 covers 12 residues. Germline CDR1 reads MDHEN; CDR2 reads SYDVKM. Unmatched junction bases numbered 2, after V lost 10 bases and J lost 1 base. Here the CDR3 DNA reads TGTGCCATCGGACAGGGGAACACTGAAGCTTTCTTT. Translating it yields CAIGQGNTEAFF.

The chain links TRBV27 to TRBJ2-7; tentatively, D is TRBD1 (5 bases). V lost 6 bases, J lost 5 bases, and 11 bases lay in between. The CDR3 length is 12 residues. The germline V gene has CDR1 MNHEY and CDR2 SMNVEV (reference sequence). The CDR3 here is CASSRQGHEQYF. CDR3 nucleotide sequence: TGTGCCAGCAGCCGCCAGGGCCACGAGCAGTACTTC.

The chain has TRBV5-1 and TRBJ1-1, with TRBD1 matching over 9 bases. CDR3 length equals 15 residues. CDR1 is SGHRS and CDR2 is YFSETQ in the germline V gene. V lost 0 bases and J lost 5; bases outside the gene matches: 5. CDR3 DNA sequence: TGCGCCAGCAGCTTGGAAGAGACAGGGGGGACTGAAGCTTTCTTT. This gives the protein CASSLEETGGTEAFF.

V gene TRBV6-4 combines with J gene TRBJ2-1; 9 nucleotides agree with TRBD1. This CDR3 has 15 amino acids. The trim removed 3 bases at V and 4 bases at J, leaving 4 bases unmatched. Germline CDR1 and CDR2: MRHNA and SNTAGT. The CDR3: CASSEGQGKYNEQFF. In DNA, the CDR3 is TGTGCCAGCAGTGAGGGACAGGGAAAGTACAATGAGCAGTTCTTC.

The gene calls are TRBV4-2 and TRBJ2-7; 10 bases line up with TRBD2. The CDR3 is made up of 13 amino acids. V lost 3 bases, J lost 4 bases, and 0 bases stayed unmatched. Germline CDR1 is LGHNA and CDR2 is YNFKEQ. The CDR3 sequence: CASSQTSGYEQYF. In DNA, the CDR3 is TGTGCCAGCAGCCAGACTAGCGGGTACGAGCAGTACTTC.

This clone has only one observation. The V call is TRBV6-4, the J call TRBJ1-1, with TRBD1 matching over 7 bases. Per germline, CDR1 MRHNA and CDR2 SNTAGT. The ends lost 4 bases at V and 1 base at J; junction bases unmatched: 3. The CDR3 contains 14 residues. The CDR3 sequence: CASSATGENTEAFF. CDR3 DNA: TGTGCCAGCAGTGCAACAGGGGAGAACACTGAAGCTTTCTTT.

The rearrangement links TRBV5-4 to TRBJ2-5; tentatively, D is TRBD2 (7 bases). This CDR3 has 15 residues. The germline gives CDR1 SGHNT, CDR2 YYREEE (reference sequence). Trimming removed 0 bases at V and 1 base at J, with 10 bases between. CDR3 nucleotides: TGTGCCAGCAGCTTGGGGGGGGGCATCCAAGAGACCCAGTACTTC. Its translation: CASSLGGGIQETQYF.